These 3 T cell receptor beta chains share one sample of origin, sequenced in a study of cytomegalovirus exposure and HLA in healthy donors (dated by TCRdb to about 2017). The library came from the immunoSEQ multiplex PCR assay. A mixture of 60 forward primers for TCR Vbeta segments and 13 reverse primers for TCR Jbeta segments was used in the multiplex PCR. TCRdb holds this immuneACCESS table with in-frame rearrangements only. Some clones are missing; in checked studies, unresolved V genes explain under half, and the rest has no known cause. The sample profile shows about 190,000 clones; around three quarters of them were found once. In total, the top ten clones hold roughly 1.6% of the sample. Sequences were obtained from PBMCs. All receptors derive from a woman aged 18 to 35 in good health and CMV-seronegative.

The DNA for the CDR3 is TGTGCCAGCAGTTTCACAAGGGGATCCTGGGGGAACACTGAAGCTTTCTTT. As protein: CASSFTRGSWGNTEAFF. The chain carries TRBV28 and TRBJ1-1; weak D call: TRBD1 (5 bases). Trimming shortened V by 3 bases and J by 1 base, and 18 bases separated the two germline ends. Germline V CDR1 and CDR2: MDHEN, SYDVKM. This CDR3 spans 17 amino acids.

The CDR3 loop reads CASSLALGQGLNTEAFF. The CDR3 bases are TGTGCCAGCAGCTTAGCGCTTGGACAGGGGTTGAACACTGAAGCTTTCTTT. The J gene is TRBJ1-1, the V gene TRBV7-9, with 9 bases matching TRBD1. The CDR3 loop spans 17 amino acids. The germline gives CDR1 SEHNR, CDR2 FQNEAQ (reference sequence). V was clipped by 0 bases and J by 0 bases; unmatched bases: 5. Filled out from reference TRBV7-9 and TRBJ1-1, the complete variable domain reads DTGVSQNPRHKITKRGQNVTFRCDPISEHNRLYWYRQTLGQGPEFLTYFQNEAQLEKSRLLSDRFSAERPKGSFSTLEIQRTEQGDSAMYLCASSLALGQGLNTEAFFGQGTRLTVV.

The chain uses TRBV10-2 and TRBJ1-3, with D perhaps TRBD1 (5 bases). The V and J ends lost 6 bases and 0 bases respectively, with 12 bases between them. CDR1 and CDR2 (germline): WSHSY, SAAADI. The CDR3 sequence is 15 residues long. The CDR3 nucleotides are TGCGCCAGCAGCCAGACGGGGGGCTCTGGAAACACCATATATTTT. It is translated as CASSQTGGSGNTIYF.